These 17 T cell receptor beta chains originate from one sample sequenced in a study of T cell repertoires in cytomegalovirus infection. Their antigen targets remain unknown. Each CDR3 protein is one row after TCRdb ran MiXCR on the reads. Of roughly 90,000 distinct CDR3 sequences detected, 25% to 35% appear once; the ten largest clones hold roughly 70%. This specimen was CD8+ T cells from cultured PBMCs, taken from culture after CMV antigen stimulation. The receptors were gathered from a human donor in good health (CMV status not recorded). Some clones in this sample may be carry-over from other donors' samples.

V is TRBV11-2 and J is TRBJ2-3, with a possible D match to TRBD1 (5 bases). The CDR3 has 15 residues. Trimming took 0 bases from V and 2 from J, leaving 9 bases between them. Looked up from germline, CDR1 is SGHAT and CDR2 is FQNNGV. CDR3 nucleotides: TGTGCCAGCAGCTTAGAGCTCAGGGCCACAGATACGCAGTATTTT. It translates to CASSLELRATDTQYF.

This clonotype was seen at least ten times. The V and J genes are TRBV7-6 and TRBJ2-3; 13 bases align to TRBD2. Losses at the gene ends were 4 bases for V and 9 bases for J; bases not matched to a gene: 1. The CDR3 is 13 residues long. Germline V gene data show CDR1 as SGHVS and CDR2 as FNYEAQ. Here the CDR3 DNA reads TGTGCCAGCAGCTCGACTAGCGGGGGGACGCAGTATTTT. It is translated as CASSSTSGGTQYF. The complete variable domain, with remaining parts taken from reference TRBV7-6 and TRBJ2-3, reads GAGVSQSPRYKVTKRGQDVALRCDPISGHVSLYWYRQALGQGPEFLTYFNYEAQQDKSGLPNDRFSAERPEGSISTLTIQRTEQRDSAMYRCASSSTSGGTQYFGPGTRLTVL.

CDR3 in amino acids: CASQQGSQTQYF. As DNA, the CDR3 is TGTGCCAGTCAGCAAGGCAGCCAGACCCAGTACTTC. This chain uses TRBV19 with TRBJ2-5, with D uncertain. V was trimmed by 8 bases and J by 6 bases, leaving 13 bases between them. CDR1 is LNHDA, CDR2 SQIVND, per germline (reference sequence). CDR3 length: 12 residues.

Remarks on this clonotype: This could be a read error, since a much larger clone is one nucleotide away. The final CDR3 position lacks the conserved phenylalanine or tryptophan, pointing to a likely read error. The chain has TRBV28 and TRBJ1-1, with 7 positions matching TRBD1. The CDR3 loop spans 14 amino acids. V lost 7 bases, J lost 4 bases, and 9 bases stayed unmatched. Germline CDR1 reads MDHEN; CDR2 reads SYDVKM. In DNA, the CDR3 is TGTGCCAGCAAAATGATGGCAGGGGGCACTGAAGCTTTCCTT. Encoded protein: CASKMMAGGTEAFL.

The genes are TRBV11-2 and TRBJ2-1, with D possibly TRBD2 on 6 matching bases. The V gene lost 5 bases and the J gene lost 4 bases, with 15 bases spanning the gap. This CDR3 comprises 15 residues. Germline V gives CDR1 SGHAT, CDR2 FQNNGV. CDR3 coding DNA: TGTGCCAGCAGCCTCCCAGATGGAGGGTACAATGAGCAGTTCTTC. It yields the protein CASSLPDGGYNEQFF.

This chain uses TRBV19 with TRBJ2-1; 7 nucleotides agree with TRBD1. J lost 6 bases, V lost 1 base, and 6 bases had no gene match. Germline V lookup: CDR1 LNHDA, CDR2 SQIVND (reference sequence). The length of the CDR3 is 15 residues. In nucleotides, the CDR3 is TGTGCCAGTAGTATAGGGGACAGAGGGGGCAATGAGCAGTTCTTC. Protein product: CASSIGDRGGNEQFF.

In its sample, this clonotype was seen a few times. The chain carries TRBV7-9 and TRBJ2-5; D is ambiguous. The germline V gene has CDR1 SEHNR and CDR2 FQNEAQ (reference sequence). Between the trimmed V and J ends, which lost 1 base and 3 bases, there was a span of 6 bases. CDR3 length: 13 residues. The CDR3 reads CASSLEPKETQYF. The CDR3 DNA is TGTGCCAGCAGCTTAGAACCTAAAGAGACCCAGTACTTC.

The chain carries TRBV12-3 or TRBV12-4 and TRBJ2-1; TRBD1 aligns across 8 bases. The V and J ends lost 5 bases and 0 bases, in that order; junction bases with no gene match: 9. CDR3 length equals 17 residues. The CDR3 region is CASSLLTGTGSYNEQFF. The CDR3, as DNA: TGTGCCAGCAGTCTCCTCACCGGGACAGGCTCCTACAATGAGCAGTTCTTC.

This clonotype was seen at least ten times. The chain is built from TRBV7-2 and TRBJ2-3; D gene unclear. CDR1 is SGHTA, CDR2 FQGNSA, per germline. V shed 4 bases and J shed 2 bases, with 1 base lying between them. This CDR3 is built from 11 residues. The CDR3 bases are TGTGCCAGCAGCTACACAGATACGCAGTATTTT. Protein product: CASSYTDTQYF.

The V call is TRBV27, the J call TRBJ1-2, with D tentatively TRBD1 (5 bases). V was trimmed by 6 bases and J by 4 bases, leaving 12 bases between them. The CDR3 extends over 13 amino acids. The V gene's germline CDR1 is MNHEY and CDR2 SMNVEV (reference sequence). CDR3 amino acids: CASSPGGIYGYTF. CDR3 in DNA: TGTGCCAGCAGCCCCGGGGGGATCTATGGCTACACCTTC.

The chain is built from TRBV7-3 and TRBJ2-1; 10 bases are a match to TRBD1. The CDR3 spans 15 residues. V lost 4 bases to trimming and J lost 8 bases; unmatched junction nucleotides: 8. The germline V gene has CDR1 SGHTA and CDR2 FQGTGA. This CDR3 is CASSSWDRGPDEQFF. In DNA form, the CDR3 reads TGTGCCAGCAGCTCTTGGGACAGGGGACCCGATGAGCAGTTCTTC.

The chain couples TRBV20-1 to TRBJ2-7; 9 bases are a match to TRBD1. The trim removed 5 bases at V and 0 bases at J, leaving 2 bases unmatched. Looked up from germline, CDR1 is DFQATT and CDR2 is SNEGSKA (reference sequence). CDR3 size: 13 residues. CDR3 sequence (DNA): TGCAGTGCTGACAGGGGGAGCTCCTACGAGCAGTACTTC. Translated: CSADRGSSYEQYF.

This clonotype showed up just a few times. The V call is TRBV4-1, the J call TRBJ1-1; D remains ambiguous. The CDR3 runs 14 residues. Germline CDR1 reads MGHRA; CDR2 reads YSYEKL. Trimming cost V 0 bases and J 1 base, with 6 bases left between them. The CDR3 protein is CASSQDGRNTEAFF. CDR3 sequence (DNA): TGCGCCAGCAGCCAAGATGGGCGGAACACTGAAGCTTTCTTT.

The table lists this clonotype with many counts. The chain recombines TRBV7-2 with TRBJ2-1; TRBD1 agrees at 10 bases. Germline CDR1 is SGHTA and CDR2 is FQGNSA. V lost 5 bases and J lost 4; bases outside the gene matches: 5. CDR3 length: 15 amino acids. This CDR3 is CASSLLDRGYNEQFF. CDR3 nucleotides: TGTGCCAGCAGCCTCTTGGACAGGGGGTACAATGAGCAGTTCTTC. Supplemented by reference TRBV7-2 and TRBJ2-1, the full variable domain reads GAGVSQSPSNKVTEKGKDVELRCDPISGHTALYWYRQSLGQGLEFLIYFQGNSAPDKSGLPSDRFSAERTGGSVSTLTIQRTQQEDSAVYLCASSLLDRGYNEQFFGPGTRLTVL.

The rearrangement joins TRBV20-1 to TRBJ2-3; no firm D call. The length of the CDR3 is 14 residues. Trimming stripped 5 bases from V and 4 bases from J, with 16 bases between. Germline CDR1 DFQATT, CDR2 SNEGSKA (reference sequence). The DNA of the CDR3 is TGCAGTGCTTCTATACTAACCGAGGCAGATACGCAGTATTTT. This codes for CSASILTEADTQYF.

In this sample, this clonotype turned up many times. This sequence joins TRBV12-3 or TRBV12-4 and TRBJ1-3; 7 bases are a match to TRBD1. Unmatched junction bases numbered 12, after V lost 5 bases and J lost 2 bases. This CDR3 is 17 amino acids long. CDR3 loop: CASSRARGRVAGNTIYF. The CDR3 nucleotides read TGTGCCAGCAGTCGGGCTAGGGGGCGAGTAGCTGGAAACACCATATATTTT.

The chain is built from TRBV6-1 and TRBJ2-1, with 10 bases lining up with TRBD2. In germline, CDR1 is MNHNS, CDR2 SASEGT. Trimming took 7 bases from V and 3 from J; bases not matched to a gene: 12. This CDR3 comprises 17 residues. The CDR3 loop reads CASTYSSGGRLYNEQFF. The DNA for the CDR3 is TGTGCCAGCACGTATTCTAGCGGGGGCCGACTCTACAATGAGCAGTTCTTC.